One and the same sample provided the 29 T cell receptor beta chains below, sequenced in a study of blood T cell repertoires in COVID-19. Repertoires were generated with immunoSEQ multiplex PCR, while TCRdb's copy carries only in-frame clones and drops some. Among under 150,000 clones listed, about 87% were seen once. Material for sequencing was PBMCs or T cells enriched from blood (not recorded which). The receptor set was obtained from a man in his fifties or sixties in a cohort exposed to, infected with or recovered from COVID-19 (not recorded which).

The genes are TRBV20-1 and TRBJ2-1; possible D gene TRBD2, 6 bases. CDR1 DFQATT and CDR2 SNEGSKA come from the germline V gene (reference sequence). Between the trimmed V and J ends, which lost 5 bases and 10 bases, there was a span of 9 bases. The CDR3 is made up of 10 amino acids. For the CDR3, the DNA is TGCAGTGCTGCCCGGGAGGAGCAGTTCTTC. It yields the protein CSAAREEQFF.

The chain couples TRBV9 to TRBJ2-7; 8 nucleotides agree with TRBD2. Germline CDR1 is SGDLS and CDR2 is YYNGEE. CDR3 length: 14 residues. V shed 0 bases and J 7 bases; nucleotides not matched to a gene: 6. The CDR3 sequence is CASSVDGGAREQYF. CDR3 nucleotides: TGTGCCAGCAGCGTAGACGGGGGGGCGCGGGAGCAGTACTTC.

CDR3 residues: CASSLSGSTSNGYTF. The DNA for the CDR3 is TGCGCCAGCAGCTTGTCGGGGAGCACATCCAATGGCTACACCTTC. J is TRBJ1-2 and V is TRBV5-1; D remains unclear. This CDR3 region has 15 residues. V gave up 1 base and J gave up 6 bases, with 16 bases separating them. CDR1 SGHRS and CDR2 YFSETQ come from the germline V gene.

This rearrangement joins TRBV6-5 to TRBJ1-5, with D hard to call. Germline V gives CDR1 MNHEY, CDR2 SVGAGI. The CDR3 covers 15 residues. V was shortened by 3 bases and J by 1 base, with 10 bases between the two germline ends. CDR3 in amino acids: CASSYVAGSNQPQHF. The CDR3 DNA reads as TGTGCCAGCAGTTATGTGGCCGGGAGCAATCAGCCCCAGCATTTT.

The chain couples TRBV11-2 to TRBJ2-7, with D perhaps TRBD2 (6 bases). The CDR3 has 12 amino acids. Germline V gene data show CDR1 as SGHAT and CDR2 as FQNNGV. The V gene lost 3 bases and the J gene lost 3 bases, with 6 bases spanning the gap. The CDR3 DNA reads as TGTGCCAGCAGCTTTAGCGGCTACGAGCAGTACTTC. Translating gives CASSFSGYEQYF.

This clone was recorded only once. The V gene is TRBV7-3, the J gene TRBJ2-6; no firm D call. Germline CDR1 is SGHTA and CDR2 is FQGTGA. The CDR3 is 17 residues long. Trimming left V 5 bases short and J 0 bases short, with 14 bases between. The CDR3 sequence: CASSRSGGGSGANVLTF. DNA of the CDR3: TGTGCCAGCAGCCGCTCCGGTGGCGGCTCTGGGGCCAACGTCCTGACTTTC.

This clone was counted a single time. The chain carries TRBV10-3 and TRBJ2-1; 7 bases match TRBD2. V lost 7 bases, J lost 7 bases, and 13 bases stayed unmatched. This CDR3 has 15 amino acids. Germline CDR1 and CDR2: ENHRY and SYGVKD. In DNA form, the CDR3 reads TGTGCCATCAACGCCGCGGCTAGCGGCGCAAATGAGCAGTTCTTC. It encodes CAINAAASGANEQFF.

The chain has TRBV7-8 and TRBJ1-6, with 9 bases that match TRBD1. This CDR3 has 15 residues. J gave up 6 bases and V 6 bases, and 6 bases lay outside the gene matches. Germline CDR1 reads SGHVS; CDR2 reads FQNEAQ. The CDR3, as DNA: TGTGCCAGCAGGGGGGACAGGGTCGGTAATTCACCCCTCCACTTT. This translates into CASRGDRVGNSPLHF.

The chain joins TRBV24-1 to TRBJ2-7; possibly TRBD2 for D (6 bases). The CDR3 spans 16 residues. The V end lost 5 bases, the J end lost 5 bases, and 21 bases lay between the germline ends. Germline assignment: CDR1 KGHDR and CDR2 SFDVKD. CDR3 sequence (DNA): TGTGCCACCAGTGTAAGCCCCGAGAGGTCGGGGGACGAGCAGTACTTC. It is translated as CATSVSPERSGDEQYF.

This CDR3 is CASSLRVGVTGYTF. CDR3 nucleotides: TGCGCCAGCAGCCTCAGGGTAGGAGTGACTGGCTACACCTTC. V gene TRBV4-1 combines with J gene TRBJ1-2; possible D gene TRBD1, 5 bases. The CDR3 contains 14 residues. With 4 bases removed from V and 7 bases from J, the gap between germline ends came to 16 bases. Germline-derived CDR1 and CDR2 are MGHRA and YSYEKL.

The chain has TRBV27 and TRBJ2-1, with 12 bases identical to TRBD2. Germline V gene lookup returns CDR1 MNHEY and CDR2 SMNVEV (reference sequence). The CDR3 contains 13 residues. With 8 bases clipped from V and 4 bases from J, the junction kept 0 bases outside the gene matches. DNA for the CDR3: TGTGCCAGCCTAGCGGGGGGGTACAATGAGCAGTTCTTC. As protein: CASLAGGYNEQFF.

The chain couples TRBV9 to TRBJ1-4; 9 positions match TRBD1. This CDR3 is built from 14 residues. V lost 2 bases and J lost 8; bases outside the gene matches: 4. Germline CDR1 SGDLS, CDR2 YYNGEE. CDR3 loop: CASSVGTGYEKLFF. DNA for the CDR3: TGTGCCAGCAGCGTGGGGACAGGGTACGAAAAACTGTTTTTT.

V and J are TRBV11-2 and TRBJ2-5, with 12 bases that match TRBD2. From germline, CDR1 is SGHAT and CDR2 FQNNGV. J was trimmed by 7 bases and V by 0 bases; bases with no gene match: 12. This CDR3 has 18 residues. The CDR3 region is CASSLDFGLAGGHRTQYF. The CDR3 region has the DNA TGTGCCAGCAGCTTAGATTTCGGTCTAGCGGGGGGGCATAGGACCCAGTACTTC.

The rearrangement joins TRBV11-3 to TRBJ1-3; D is uncertain. The CDR3 loop spans 13 amino acids. V was shortened by 3 bases and J by 8 bases, with 11 bases between the two germline ends. Germline V gene lookup returns CDR1 SGHNT and CDR2 YENEEA. CDR3 DNA sequence: TGTGCCAGCAGCTTTACGGTTGTGGACACCATATATTTT. The encoded protein is CASSFTVVDTIYF.

This chain links TRBV11-2 with TRBJ2-2; D possibly corresponds to TRBD1 (6 bases). The CDR3 runs to 16 residues. The germline V and J ends were trimmed by 1 base and 7 bases, with 16 bases remaining between them. Per germline, CDR1 SGHAT and CDR2 FQNNGV. In DNA, the CDR3 is TGTGCCAGCAGCTTAGGGGCCCTGGGGGCGGGCGGGGAGCTGTTTTTT. Its translation is CASSLGALGAGGELFF.

This clone has more than one count but fewer than ten. V is TRBV7-9 and J is TRBJ2-7; D remains unclear. CDR1 and CDR2 (germline): SEHNR, FQNEAQ (reference sequence). V was trimmed by 2 bases and J by 3 bases, leaving 8 bases between them. This CDR3 is 13 amino acids long. The CDR3 here is CASSLSNNYEQYF. As DNA, the CDR3 is TGTGCCAGCAGCTTATCAAACAACTACGAGCAGTACTTC.

To note about this clone: The limits of the CDR3 on the DNA are not certain, so only TCRdb's listed CDR3 is given. The chain has TRBV29-1 and TRBJ2-7; the table names TRBD1, a call not compared with the DNA. CDR1 and CDR2 from the germline V gene are SQVTM and ANQGSEA. Ends included, the CDR3 has 14 residues. The CDR3 loop reads CSVDSGQGAYEQYF.

The chain carries TRBV20-1 and TRBJ2-3, with 8 bases that match TRBD2. The CDR3 spans 10 residues. Losses at the gene ends were 5 bases for V and 14 bases for J; bases not matched to a gene: 6. Germline-derived CDR1 and CDR2 are DFQATT and SNEGSKA (reference sequence). CDR3 in DNA: TGCAGTGCTCCCGGGACTAGTCCGTATTTT. As protein: CSAPGTSPYF.

Note on this clone: This specimen includes other DNA sequences encoding the same CDR3. The chain recombines TRBV2 with TRBJ1-5; weak D call: TRBD1 (6 bases). Trimming took 6 bases from V and 1 from J, leaving 10 bases between them. The CDR3 is 14 amino acids. Germline V lookup: CDR1 SNHLY, CDR2 FYNNEI. CDR3 sequence: CASSGTGSNQPQHF. CDR3 DNA sequence: TGTGCCAGCAGCGGCACAGGGAGCAATCAGCCCCAGCATTTT. Supplemented by reference TRBV2 and TRBJ1-5, the full variable domain reads EPEVTQTPSHQVTQMGQEVILRCVPISNHLYFYWYRQILGQKVEFLVSFYNNEISEKSEIFDDQFSVERPDGSNFTLKIRSTKLEDSAMYFCASSGTGSNQPQHFGDGTRLSIL.

The J gene is TRBJ1-5, the V gene TRBV28; D is possibly TRBD1 (6 bases). This CDR3 spans 16 amino acids. CDR1 is MDHEN, CDR2 SYDVKM, per germline. Trimming pared 6 bases from V and 2 bases from J, leaving 17 bases between. CDR3 coding DNA: TGTGCCAGCAGCCGCGGACAGTCAACCGGCAATCAGCCCCAGCATTTT. It codes for CASSRGQSTGNQPQHF.

The rearrangement joins TRBV21-1 to TRBJ2-3; the table's D call, TRBD2, has no DNA check behind it. TRBV21-1 is annotated as a pseudogene. CDR3 length equals 16 residues. CDR3 sequence: CASTRTAGGVMNTQYF. CDR3 coding DNA: TGTGCCAGCACGAGAACGGCGGGAGGGGTTATGAATACGCAGTATTTT.

This sequence joins TRBV7-9 and TRBJ1-1; D uncertain. There are 12 residues in the CDR3. Germline V gene sequence: CDR1 SEHNR, CDR2 FQNEAQ (reference sequence). Trimming stripped 1 base from V and 10 bases from J, with 10 bases between. The CDR3 loop is CASSLDLHGAFF. The CDR3 bases are TGTGCCAGCAGCTTAGATTTACATGGAGCTTTCTTT.

V usage is TRBV7-2 and J usage is TRBJ2-5; 7 bases match TRBD2. V shed 1 base, J shed 7 bases, and the junction held 6 bases outside the gene matches. The CDR3 length is 14 residues. Germline-derived CDR1 and CDR2 are SGHTA and FQGNSA. The chain's CDR3 is CASSLDGGGGTQYF. The DNA of the CDR3 is TGTGCCAGCAGCTTAGATGGCGGCGGGGGGACCCAGTACTTC. Supplemented by reference TRBV7-2 and TRBJ2-5, the full variable domain reads GAGVSQSPSNKVTEKGKDVELRCDPISGHTALYWYRQSLGQGLEFLIYFQGNSAPDKSGLPSDRFSAERTGGSVSTLTIQRTQQEDSAVYLCASSLDGGGGTQYFGPGTRLLVL.

The chain combines TRBV5-1 with TRBJ2-3, with TRBD1 matching over 9 bases. V was clipped by 3 bases and J by 2 bases; unmatched bases: 7. CDR3 length equals 16 residues. From germline, CDR1 is SGHRS and CDR2 YFSETQ. This CDR3 is CASSWPGQGTTDTQYF. CDR3 DNA sequence: TGCGCCAGCAGCTGGCCGGGACAGGGAACCACAGATACGCAGTATTTT.

This clone is termed medium-sized. Other DNA sequences in this sample translate to the same CDR3. The V gene is TRBV27, the J gene TRBJ1-5; D gene uncertain. Germline lookup yields CDR1 MNHEY and CDR2 SMNVEV (reference sequence). CDR3 length: 12 residues. Trimming cost V 8 bases and J 3 bases, with 8 bases left between them. DNA of the CDR3: TGTGCCAGCGGGAGGTCCAATCAGCCCCAGCATTTT. Its protein is CASGRSNQPQHF.

A few counts support this clone. This chain links TRBV19 with TRBJ1-5, with D tentatively TRBD1 (5 bases). Between the trimmed V and J ends, which lost 3 bases and 4 bases, there was a span of 10 bases. The CDR3 is 14 amino acids. Germline loops: CDR1 LNHDA, CDR2 SQIVND (reference sequence). Here the CDR3 DNA reads TGTGCCAGTAGTATTTTCGACAGTAATCAGCCCCAGCATTTT. It yields the protein CASSIFDSNQPQHF.

The CDR3 region is CASSLLAGGFTDTQYF. Here the CDR3 DNA reads TGTGCCAGCAGCTTACTAGCGGGGGGATTCACAGATACGCAGTATTTT. The V gene is TRBV11-2, the J gene TRBJ2-3; 11 bases agree with TRBD2. CDR3 length: 16 residues. V was clipped by 2 bases and J by 2 bases; unmatched bases: 3. CDR1 SGHAT and CDR2 FQNNGV come from the germline V gene.

This chain uses TRBV6-2 or TRBV6-3 with TRBJ2-3; 8 nucleotides agree with TRBD2. The germline V gene encodes CDR1 MNHEY and CDR2 SVGEGT. Trimming cost V 2 bases and J 5 bases; bases outside gene matches: 12. The CDR3 runs to 17 residues. The DNA for the CDR3 is TGTGCCAGCAGTTACCGAGCCGGGACTAGGCCCTTAGATACGCAGTATTTT. Its translation: CASSYRAGTRPLDTQYF.

This chain uses TRBV28 with TRBJ2-1; 7 bases are a match to TRBD1. The V and J ends lost 5 bases and 9 bases, in that order; junction bases with no gene match: 10. Germline CDR1 MDHEN, CDR2 SYDVKM. CDR3 length: 14 residues. The CDR3 sequence is CASSQQGMDVEQFF. CDR3 sequence (DNA): TGTGCCAGCAGTCAACAGGGGATGGACGTTGAGCAGTTCTTC.